A single sample is the source of the 27 T cell receptor beta chains below, sequenced in a study of T and B cells in COVID-19 patients. Blood genomic DNA input for TRB amplification was about 220-500 ng. Multiplex PCR with BIOMED2 TRB-A/B primer pools amplified TRB rearrangements. TCRdb reprocessed the multiplex PCR reads with MiXCR, giving one entry per CDR3 protein. Of some 8,000 distinct CDR3 sequences in the sample, about 28% were seen once. The sample comprised blood. These receptors were obtained from a human donor with active COVID-19.

The chain employs TRBV6-1 and TRBJ1-1; tentative D call: TRBD1 (5 bases). Deletions cut 10 bases from V and 5 bases from J, with 17 bases between. This CDR3 is built from 13 residues. Looked up from germline, CDR1 is MNHNS and CDR2 is SASEGT. CDR3 bases: TGTGCCATCAGCCTTGGGGGAGGGACTGAAGCTTTCTTT. The encoded protein is CAISLGGGTEAFF.

This clonotype was seen only a few times. The genes are TRBV5-6 and TRBJ1-5; a possible D gene is TRBD1 (5 bases). Germline V gene lookup returns CDR1 SGHDT and CDR2 YYEEEE. CDR3 length: 14 amino acids. With 3 bases removed from V and 2 bases from J, the gap between germline ends came to 9 bases. CDR3 sequence (DNA): TGTGCCAGCAGCTACGGAGGGGGCAATCAGCCCCAGCATTTT. Translated: CASSYGGGNQPQHF.

The chain employs TRBV5-1 and TRBJ2-5; 8 nucleotides line up with TRBD2. V lost 4 bases to trimming and J lost 5 bases; unmatched junction nucleotides: 7. The CDR3 loop spans 14 amino acids. Germline assignment: CDR1 SGHRS and CDR2 YFSETQ. DNA for the CDR3: TGCGCCAGCAGCAGGGGACTAGATGAGGAGACCCAGTACTTC. Protein: CASSRGLDEETQYF.

The genes are TRBV27 and TRBJ1-5; maybe TRBD1 (6 bases). The germline gives CDR1 MNHEY, CDR2 SMNVEV (reference sequence). CDR3 size: 14 residues. V shed 6 bases and J shed 2 bases, with 11 bases lying between them. The DNA of the CDR3 is TGTGCCAGCAGCCGTCGACAGGGCAATCAGCCCCAGCATTTT. As protein: CASSRRQGNQPQHF.

This clonotype was counted between two and nine times. The chain combines TRBV10-3 with TRBJ2-3; 7 nucleotides line up with TRBD2. This CDR3 comprises 14 residues. The V gene end was trimmed by 6 bases and the J gene end by 8 bases; junction bases not matched to a gene: 11. Germline V gene lookup returns CDR1 ENHRY and CDR2 SYGVKD. DNA for the CDR3: TGTGCCATCAGAGAAGGGACTACCATATTTACGCAGTATTTT. Protein: CAIREGTTIFTQYF.

This chain uses TRBV10-3 with TRBJ1-2; a weak D match, TRBD1 (6 bases). The V end was cut by 0 bases, the J end by 5 bases, with 16 bases between. The CDR3 consists of 16 residues. Germline V gene sequence: CDR1 ENHRY, CDR2 SYGVKD. The CDR3 nucleotides read TGTGCCATCAGTGAGTCCGGACAGCCCGCTGCATATGGCTACACCTTC. Protein product: CAISESGQPAAYGYTF.

With respect to this clonotype: A much larger clone differs from this one at a single base, so this may be a read error. The chain employs TRBV27 and TRBJ2-1; 11 nucleotides line up with TRBD2. The ends lost 3 bases at V and 3 bases at J; junction bases unmatched: 1. The CDR3 is made up of 15 amino acids. The V gene's germline CDR1 is MNHEY and CDR2 SMNVEV (reference sequence). This CDR3 is CASSFTSGGYNEQFF. CDR3 nucleotide sequence: TGTGCCAGCAGTTTCACTAGCGGGGGCTACAATGAGCAGTTCTTC.

The V gene is TRBV12-3 or TRBV12-4, the J gene TRBJ2-7; a possible D gene is TRBD1 (6 bases). This CDR3 contains 16 residues. V gave up 3 bases and J gave up 0 bases, with 15 bases separating them. In DNA form, the CDR3 reads TGTGCCAGCAGTTTTGGAGTGGGGGCCCTCTCCTACGAGCAGTACTTC. Translating gives CASSFGVGALSYEQYF.

This chain connects TRBV10-3 to TRBJ2-3, with 9 bases identical to TRBD1. The CDR3 length is 15 residues. Losses at the gene ends were 6 bases for V and 4 bases for J; bases not matched to a gene: 8. CDR1 ENHRY and CDR2 SYGVKD come from the germline V gene. The DNA of the CDR3 is TGTGCCATCAGGGCCCTGGGACAGGGCGCAGATACGCAGTATTTT. It specifies CAIRALGQGADTQYF.

This clonotype was seen a handful of times. The chain employs TRBV6-1 and TRBJ1-1; no reliable D call. The V and J ends lost 3 bases and 10 bases respectively, with 6 bases between them. CDR1 is MNHNS, CDR2 SASEGT, per germline. The CDR3 has 10 residues. CDR3 sequence reads: CASSETSAFF. The CDR3 bases are TGTGCCAGCAGTGAGACGTCAGCTTTCTTT.

By proportion, this clonotype is medium-sized. V and J are TRBV19 and TRBJ2-1; perhaps D is TRBD1 or TRBD2 (6 bases each). Germline V gene sequence: CDR1 LNHDA, CDR2 SQIVND (reference sequence). V lost 3 bases, J lost 6 bases, and 12 bases lay in between. The CDR3 extends over 14 amino acids. CDR3 coding DNA: TGTGCCAGTAGTATGATACGGGGGCCCAATGAGCAGTTCTTC. Translating gives CASSMIRGPNEQFF.

By share, this clonotype counts as medium-sized. The chain has TRBV5-6 and TRBJ2-1; 9 bases fit TRBD2. CDR3 length: 15 residues. V lost 0 bases to trimming and J lost 10 bases; unmatched junction nucleotides: 8. CDR1 is SGHDT, CDR2 YYEEEE, per germline. DNA of the CDR3: TGTGCCAGCAGCTTGGAGGGACTAGCATTCCCCGAGCAGTTCTTC. This gives the protein CASSLEGLAFPEQFF.

The chain joins TRBV29-1 to TRBJ2-3; TRBD1 matches at 7 bases. The CDR3 sequence is 13 residues long. J gave up 10 bases and V 1 base, and 8 bases lay outside the gene matches. Germline CDR1 and CDR2: SQVTM and ANQGSEA. For the CDR3, the DNA is TGCAGCGTTGAAGTGGACAGGTATGCACCGCAGTATTTT. Translated: CSVEVDRYAPQYF.

The CDR3 bases are TGCAGCGGTACCGGGACAGGGGCATACTTACGGGACCATGAGCAGTTCTTC. It encodes CSGTGTGAYLRDHEQFF. The chain uses TRBV29-1 and TRBJ2-1, with 10 bases identical to TRBD1. CDR1 is SQVTM, CDR2 ANQGSEA, per germline. The CDR3 spans 17 residues. With 7 bases clipped from V and 8 bases from J, the junction kept 20 bases outside the gene matches.

J is TRBJ2-2 and V is TRBV29-1; TRBD2 matches 9 bases. The germline CDR1 and CDR2 sequences are SQVTM and ANQGSEA. J was trimmed by 5 bases and V by 4 bases; bases with no gene match: 11. The CDR3 contains 16 residues. The CDR3 loop is CSVVGLAGLNTGELFF. The CDR3 DNA reads TGCAGCGTTGTCGGGCTAGCGGGGTTGAATACCGGGGAGCTGTTTTTT.

This clonotype was seen a few times. The chain carries TRBV5-4 and TRBJ1-6; a possible D gene is TRBD1 (5 bases). Trimming took off 3 bases at V and 7 bases at J, with 8 bases between the two ends. CDR3 size: 13 residues. Germline V gene data show CDR1 as SGHNT and CDR2 as YYREEE (reference sequence). CDR3 sequence: CASSSGPNSPLHF. The CDR3 bases are TGTGCCAGCAGCTCAGGGCCGAATTCACCCCTCCACTTT.

The V gene is TRBV12-3 or TRBV12-4, the J gene TRBJ2-1; D is perhaps TRBD2 (5 bases). The CDR3 runs 14 residues. V was shortened by 6 bases and J by 3 bases, with 12 bases between the two germline ends. Here the CDR3 DNA reads TGTGCCAGCAGCCCCGGGATACGCTACAATGAGCAGTTCTTC. Protein: CASSPGIRYNEQFF.

By its share, this clonotype is medium-sized. This chain connects TRBV27 to TRBJ2-7, with D uncertain. The CDR3 runs 13 residues. Germline loops: CDR1 MNHEY, CDR2 SMNVEV (reference sequence). Trimming took 3 bases from V and 6 from J, leaving 12 bases between them. As DNA, the CDR3 is TGTGCCAGCAGTTTGATTTCGCTTCCCGAGCAGTACGTC. Translation gives CASSLISLPEQYV.

This clonotype is medium-sized within its sample. The rearrangement joins TRBV5-6 to TRBJ2-7; D gene ambiguous. The V gene lost 0 bases and the J gene lost 4 bases, with 2 bases spanning the gap. Per germline, CDR1 SGHDT and CDR2 YYEEEE. The CDR3 spans 11 residues. Here the CDR3 DNA reads TGTGCCAGCAGCTTGGGGTACGAGCAGTACGTC. The encoded protein is CASSLGYEQYV.

The chain uses TRBV7-2 and TRBJ2-7; perhaps TRBD1 as D (5 bases). CDR3 size: 12 residues. V was clipped by 1 base and J by 5 bases, with 6 bases between them. Per the germline V gene, CDR1 is SGHTA and CDR2 is FQGNSA. CDR3 nucleotide sequence: TGTGCCAGCAGCTTAGTAGGGGACGAGCAGTACTTC. It yields the protein CASSLVGDEQYF.

V and J are TRBV18 and TRBJ1-2; TRBD1 matches at 8 bases. After removal of 8 bases from V and 1 base from J, the junction contained 6 bases not matched to a gene. This CDR3 spans 14 amino acids. Per the germline V gene, CDR1 is KGHSH and CDR2 is LQKENI. CDR3 DNA: TGTGCCAGCAAGAAAGGACAGGGTAACTATGGCTACACCTTC. Protein sequence: CASKKGQGNYGYTF.

This clonotype qualifies as medium-sized. The J gene is TRBJ1-6, the V gene TRBV13; no definite D call. V lost 3 bases and J lost 6, with 9 bases in between. The CDR3 spans 14 residues. CDR1 and CDR2 (germline): PRHDT, FYEKMQ (reference sequence). The chain's CDR3 is CASSLGSSNSPLHF. For the CDR3, the DNA is TGTGCCAGCAGCTTGGGGTCTAGTAATTCACCCCTCCACTTT. The full variable domain, with the rest looked up from reference TRBV13 and TRBJ1-6, is AAGVIQSPRHLIKEKRETATLKCYPIPRHDTVYWYQQGPGQDPQFLISFYEKMQSDKGSIPDRFSAQQFSDYHSELNMSSLELGDSALYFCASSLGSSNSPLHFGNGTRLTVT.

This clonotype was recorded a few times. V gene TRBV27 combines with J gene TRBJ1-6, with a tentative D call TRBD1 (5 bases). The V end lost 6 bases, the J end lost 8 bases, and 11 bases lay between the germline ends. The CDR3 covers 13 residues. Germline values: CDR1 MNHEY, CDR2 SMNVEV (reference sequence). The CDR3 spells CASSSAGYSPLHF. For the CDR3, the DNA is TGTGCCAGCAGCTCTGCAGGGTATTCACCCCTCCACTTT.

V is TRBV7-9 and J is TRBJ2-7; 8 bases fit TRBD2. The junction had 10 bases not matched to a gene; V was cut back by 7 bases and J by 5 bases. There are 14 residues in the CDR3. Germline-derived CDR1 and CDR2 are SEHNR and FQNEAQ (reference sequence). CDR3 amino acids: CASTFGGVSNEQYF. In nucleotides, the CDR3 is TGTGCCAGCACCTTCGGGGGGGTGAGCAACGAGCAGTACTTC.

This clonotype rates as medium-sized (0.01 to 0.1%). The J gene is TRBJ2-4, the V gene TRBV29-1, with 7 bases fitting TRBD2. The CDR3 length is 15 residues. The junction had 8 bases not matched to a gene; V was cut back by 0 bases and J by 6 bases. Germline V gene lookup returns CDR1 SQVTM and CDR2 ANQGSEA. CDR3 region: CSVEDLYREGNIQYF. The CDR3 DNA follows: TGCAGCGTTGAAGATCTCTATAGGGAGGGAAACATTCAGTACTTC. Full variable domain (remainder filled in from reference TRBV29-1 and TRBJ2-4): SAVISQKPSRDICQRGTSLTIQCQVDSQVTMMFWYRQQPGQSLTLIATANQGSEATYESGFVIDKFPISRPNLTFSTLTVSNMSPEDSSIYLCSVEDLYREGNIQYFGAGTRLSVL.

This clonotype was counted once. The CDR3 DNA reads as TGTGCCAGTAGTATTGGGACTAGCGGGGGTACAGATACGCAGTATTTT. Residues: CASSIGTSGGTDTQYF. The rearrangement uses TRBV19 and TRBJ2-3; 14 bases are a match to TRBD2. This CDR3 comprises 16 residues. V trimming: 3 bases; J trimming: 3 bases; junction bases outside the gene matches: 2. Germline V gene data show CDR1 as LNHDA and CDR2 as SQIVND (reference sequence).

This clonotype was seen more than once but under ten times. This rearrangement joins TRBV5-4 to TRBJ2-3; TRBD2 might be the D (7 bases). V lost 4 bases to trimming and J lost 5 bases, with 14 bases between them. This CDR3 comprises 14 residues. Germline CDR1 is SGHNT and CDR2 is YYREEE (reference sequence). The DNA of the CDR3 is TGTGCCAGCAGCCCCGCGGGGGCTAAAGATACGCAGTATTTT. Its protein is CASSPAGAKDTQYF.